These T cell receptor beta chains were read from a single sample in a study of T-cell memory formation after mild COVID-19. TCRdb used MiXCR to reprocess the 5' RACE reads, holding one entry per CDR3 protein. This table has roughly 400,000 distinct CDR3 sequences, 18% appearing once. The sequencing sample was made of PBMCs or a T cell subset sorted from them (not recorded which). The origin of the receptors is a man between 18 and 29 years old who had mild COVID-19 (a few samples of this study predate the infection). Cell type and time point are not known. CDR3s include the opening cysteine and the closing phenylalanine or tryptophan. The order of the fields is CDR3 DNA, CDR3 protein, D gene, clone size, V gene, J gene. A D gene is named only where the DNA matches it firmly. A row's size may be missing; if present it is once, few, many or a size class.

DNA: TGTGCCAGCACCCGGGACAGGAACTATGGCTACACCTTC
CDR3: CASTRDRNYGYTF
D: TRBD1
size: NA
V: TRBV12-3/TRBV12-4
J: TRBJ1-2

DNA: TGCGCCAGCAGCCAAGGACCGGTGGGCACTGAAGCTTTCTTT
CDR3: CASSQGPVGTEAFF
D: NA
size: few
V: TRBV4-1
J: TRBJ1-1

DNA: TGCGCCAGCAGCTTGGTCAGGGGGAACACTGAAGCTTTCTTT
CDR3: CASSLVRGNTEAFF
D: NA
size: many
V: TRBV7-9
J: TRBJ1-1

DNA: TGTGCCAGCAGCGTAGGAGGGGCTGTCAACACTGAAGCTTTCTTT
CDR3: CASSVGGAVNTEAFF
D: NA
size: many
V: TRBV9
J: TRBJ1-1

DNA: TGTGCCAGCAACCACGGCGGGGCCAAAGATACGCAGTATTTT
CDR3: CASNHGGAKDTQYF
D: NA
size: NA
V: TRBV7-2
J: TRBJ2-3

DNA: TGTGCCAGCAGCCCCGGGACTGACGGGAGGACCCAGTACTTC
CDR3: CASSPGTDGRTQYF
D: NA
size: many
V: TRBV3-1
J: TRBJ2-5

DNA: TGTGCCAGCAGCCAAGAGACGAATGAGCAGTTCTTC
CDR3: CASSQETNEQFF
D: NA
size: few
V: TRBV14
J: TRBJ2-1

DNA: TGTGCCAGCAGCGTGGGACAGGGGGCGGGAAGAACTGAAGCTTTCTTT
CDR3: CASSVGQGAGRTEAFF
D: TRBD1
size: NA
V: TRBV7-2
J: TRBJ1-1

DNA: TGTGCCAGTAGGGAGGGAGTCTCAGATACGCAGTATTTT
CDR3: CASREGVSDTQYF
D: NA
size: NA
V: TRBV19
J: TRBJ2-3

DNA: TGTGCCAGCAGCTTGGGGACAGGGACCTACAATGAGCAGTTCTTC
CDR3: CASSLGTGTYNEQFF
D: TRBD1
size: many
V: TRBV5-1
J: TRBJ2-1

DNA: TGCGCCAGCAGCTTGGCCCCAGGACAGGGGAGGAATGAGCAGTTCTTC
CDR3: CASSLAPGQGRNEQFF
D: TRBD1
size: once
V: TRBV5-1
J: TRBJ2-1

DNA: TGCGCCAGCAGAGAGGGTCCGAGCACAGATACGCAGTATTTT
CDR3: CASREGPSTDTQYF
D: NA
size: NA
V: TRBV5-1
J: TRBJ2-3

DNA: TGCAGTGCTAGAGATAAGACGGGTCGTTTCTCCTACAATGAGCAGTTCTTC
CDR3: CSARDKTGRFSYNEQFF
D: NA
size: few
V: TRBV20-1
J: TRBJ2-1

DNA: TGCGCCAGCAGCTGTACCAGGGGCCCGGACTCTGGAAACACCATATATTTT
CDR3: CASSCTRGPDSGNTIYF
D: NA
size: few
V: TRBV4-3
J: TRBJ1-3

DNA: TGCGCCAGCAGCTTGGGACGGGGGAATGTAGGTGAAAAACTGTTTTTT
CDR3: CASSLGRGNVGEKLFF
D: NA
size: few
V: TRBV5-1
J: TRBJ1-4

DNA: TGCAGCGTTGGTGCTTGGAATAATGAGCAGTTCTTC
CDR3: CSVGAWNNEQFF
D: NA
size: NA
V: TRBV29-1
J: TRBJ2-1

DNA: TGTGCCAGCAGCTTGGCGGTGGATACTGAAGCTTTCTTT
CDR3: CASSLAVDTEAFF
D: NA
size: many
V: TRBV5-6
J: TRBJ1-1

DNA: TGCGCCAGCAGCGGGACTCCAGCGGGCACAGATACGCAGTATTTT
CDR3: CASSGTPAGTDTQYF
D: NA
size: NA
V: TRBV4-1
J: TRBJ2-3

DNA: TGCAGTGCTAGAGCCGGGGAAGAGACCCAGTACTTC
CDR3: CSARAGEETQYF
D: NA
size: NA
V: TRBV20-1
J: TRBJ2-5

DNA: TGTGCCAGCAGTTACTCGATAGACGCAGGGGCCCCCTACGAGCAGTACTTC
CDR3: CASSYSIDAGAPYEQYF
D: NA
size: NA
V: TRBV6-5
J: TRBJ2-7

DNA: TGTGCCAGCTCACCACCTCGGCAGGGAGCGGCAGATACGCAGTATTTT
CDR3: CASSPPRQGAADTQYF
D: NA
size: NA
V: TRBV18
J: TRBJ2-3

DNA: TGTGCCAGCAGCAACAACCAGGGTGCCTACGAGCAGTACTTC
CDR3: CASSNNQGAYEQYF
D: NA
size: NA
V: TRBV9
J: TRBJ2-7

DNA: TGTGCCAGCAGCTTTGGGGGGTTCGGGGAGCTGTTTTTT
CDR3: CASSFGGFGELFF
D: NA
size: NA
V: TRBV7-2
J: TRBJ2-2

DNA: TGTGCCAGCAGCGGGGCCGGGACAGTAAACACTGAAGCTTTCTTT
CDR3: CASSGAGTVNTEAFF
D: TRBD1
size: NA
V: TRBV5-5
J: TRBJ1-1

DNA: TGCAGCGTTGACAGGGGTACGAACACTGAAGCTTTCTTT
CDR3: CSVDRGTNTEAFF
D: NA
size: NA
V: TRBV29-1
J: TRBJ1-1

DNA: TGTGCCAGCAGCATGAGTGAGCAGTTCTTC
CDR3: CASSMSEQFF
D: NA
size: NA
V: TRBV7-9
J: TRBJ2-1

DNA: TGTGCCAGCAGCTTAGGGCTGGGACAGGAACTACTCCACTTT
CDR3: CASSLGLGQELLHF
D: TRBD1
size: NA
V: TRBV7-9
J: TRBJ1-6

DNA: TGTGCCAGCAGTTTGTGGGGGCGAGGAAACACCATATATTTT
CDR3: CASSLWGRGNTIYF
D: NA
size: NA
V: TRBV28
J: TRBJ1-3

DNA: TGTGCCGCAAGGGGATCTAGCACAGATACGCAGTATTTT
CDR3: CAARGSSTDTQYF
D: NA
size: few
V: TRBV10-3
J: TRBJ2-3

DNA: TGTGCCAGCAGTTTCGACAGCCGGCGTGGCTACACCTTC
CDR3: CASSFDSRRGYTF
D: NA
size: NA
V: TRBV12-3/TRBV12-4
J: TRBJ1-2

DNA: TGTGCCAGCAGGACTAGCGGGGGGGCGTACGAGCAGTACTTC
CDR3: CASRTSGGAYEQYF
D: TRBD2
size: NA
V: TRBV12-3/TRBV12-4
J: TRBJ2-7

DNA: TGTGCCAGCAGCTTAGAGGGCTGGACAGGGGGAACTGAAGCTTTCTTT
CDR3: CASSLEGWTGGTEAFF
D: TRBD1
size: few
V: TRBV7-8
J: TRBJ1-1

DNA: TGTGCCAGCAACCTGGGACAGGGCCACTATGGCTACACCTTC
CDR3: CASNLGQGHYGYTF
D: TRBD1
size: NA
V: TRBV7-8
J: TRBJ1-2

DNA: TGTGCCAGCACCTCGGACAGGGGGTACGCTCACGAGCAGTACTTC
CDR3: CASTSDRGYAHEQYF
D: NA
size: NA
V: TRBV21-1
J: TRBJ2-7

DNA: TGTGCCAGCAGCCTAAGCTCTGGCAGAAACACTGAAGCTTTCTTT
CDR3: CASSLSSGRNTEAFF
D: NA
size: NA
V: TRBV7-3
J: TRBJ1-1

DNA: TGCGCCAGCAGCTTTACAGCCGCTGATTTCGGGGAGCTGTTTTTT
CDR3: CASSFTAADFGELFF
D: NA
size: many
V: TRBV5-1
J: TRBJ2-2

DNA: TGTGCCAGCAGCTTAACCCCTAATACTATGTGGGGCTATGGCTACACCTTC
CDR3: CASSLTPNTMWGYGYTF
D: NA
size: NA
V: TRBV5-8
J: TRBJ1-2

DNA: TGTGCCAGCAGCTTCCCCAACAGGGGAGGATATGGCTACACCTTC
CDR3: CASSFPNRGGYGYTF
D: TRBD1
size: few
V: TRBV7-2
J: TRBJ1-2

DNA: TGCGCCAGCAGCCAAGACTACTTACGGCCAGGCTATGGCTACACCTTC
CDR3: CASSQDYLRPGYGYTF
D: NA
size: NA
V: TRBV4-3
J: TRBJ1-2

DNA: TGCAGTGCTAGAGCGCCGCTGCACACAGATACGCAGTATTTT
CDR3: CSARAPLHTDTQYF
D: NA
size: NA
V: TRBV20-1
J: TRBJ2-3

DNA: TGTGCCAGCAGCCCCCCCCTTAACTCCTACAATGAGCAGTTCTTC
CDR3: CASSPPLNSYNEQFF
D: NA
size: few
V: TRBV9
J: TRBJ2-1

DNA: TGTGCCAGCAGCTTAGGTTCCGCGGGAGGGCCCTACGAGCAGTACTTC
CDR3: CASSLGSAGGPYEQYF
D: TRBD2
size: NA
V: TRBV7-2
J: TRBJ2-7

DNA: TGTGCCACCAGTGATCCGAGCACAGGGCGCAACGAGCAGTACTTC
CDR3: CATSDPSTGRNEQYF
D: NA
size: NA
V: TRBV24-1
J: TRBJ2-7

DNA: TGTGCCAGCAGTTACCCAGGGGTCCAAGAGACCCAGTACTTC
CDR3: CASSYPGVQETQYF
D: NA
size: many
V: TRBV12-3/TRBV12-4
J: TRBJ2-5

DNA: TGTGCCAGCAGTGATTCTGGTCGGGAGACCCAGTACTTC
CDR3: CASSDSGRETQYF
D: NA
size: few
V: TRBV2
J: TRBJ2-5

DNA: TGCGCCAGCAGCTTGGCCCACTTCACTGAAGCTTTCTTT
CDR3: CASSLAHFTEAFF
D: NA
size: NA
V: TRBV5-1
J: TRBJ1-1

DNA: TGTGCCAGCAGTCTACCATCTGAGGGGCAGGCCGTGTATACGCAGTATTTT
CDR3: CASSLPSEGQAVYTQYF
D: NA
size: NA
V: TRBV12-3/TRBV12-4
J: TRBJ2-3

DNA: TGTGCCAGTAGCATGGGACAATCCTACAATGAGCAGTTCTTC
CDR3: CASSMGQSYNEQFF
D: NA
size: once
V: TRBV19
J: TRBJ2-1

DNA: TGCGCCAGCACCGGACAGACTAACACCGGGGAGCTGTTTTTT
CDR3: CASTGQTNTGELFF
D: NA
size: few
V: TRBV5-1
J: TRBJ2-2

DNA: TGCGCCAGCAGCTTGCAGGGGAGGGACGAAAAACTGTTTTTT
CDR3: CASSLQGRDEKLFF
D: NA
size: NA
V: TRBV5-1
J: TRBJ1-4

DNA: TGTGCCAGTAGGGGACAGGGGGTTTCTCAGCCCCAGCATTTT
CDR3: CASRGQGVSQPQHF
D: TRBD1
size: NA
V: TRBV19
J: TRBJ1-5

DNA: TGTGCCAGCAGTTACTCGGACGAGGGGATCAATGGCTACACCTTC
CDR3: CASSYSDEGINGYTF
D: NA
size: NA
V: TRBV6-5
J: TRBJ1-2

DNA: TGCGCCAGCAGCCCTCTTTGGCGGGGATCCTACGAGCAGTACTTC
CDR3: CASSPLWRGSYEQYF
D: NA
size: few
V: TRBV4-1
J: TRBJ2-7

DNA: TGTGCCAGCAGAGCCCTAGCGGGGGATCACAATGAGCAGTTCTTC
CDR3: CASRALAGDHNEQFF
D: TRBD2
size: few
V: TRBV6-5
J: TRBJ2-1

DNA: TGTGCCAGCAGTGAACGGATTTTCGAGACCCAGTACTTC
CDR3: CASSERIFETQYF
D: NA
size: few
V: TRBV25-1
J: TRBJ2-5

DNA: TGTGCCAGCAGTTACCAGGAGCTAGAGACCCAGTACTTC
CDR3: CASSYQELETQYF
D: NA
size: NA
V: TRBV6-2/TRBV6-3
J: TRBJ2-5

DNA: TGTGCCAGCAGCCCGACTGGCGTTCAGCCCCAGCATTTT
CDR3: CASSPTGVQPQHF
D: NA
size: NA
V: TRBV7-9
J: TRBJ1-5

DNA: TGTGCCAGCAGCTTGAAGCGGGGCGGGGAGCTGTTTTTT
CDR3: CASSLKRGGELFF
D: TRBD2
size: NA
V: TRBV7-9
J: TRBJ2-2

DNA: TGCAGTGCTAGAGATGAGGGACTAGCGCACGAGCAGTACTTC
CDR3: CSARDEGLAHEQYF
D: TRBD2
size: NA
V: TRBV20-1
J: TRBJ2-7

DNA: TGTGCCATCAGTGAGTCGTCGTACGTACGACCCCCCCAAGCTTTCTTT
CDR3: CAISESSYVRPPQAFF
D: NA
size: few
V: TRBV10-3
J: TRBJ1-1